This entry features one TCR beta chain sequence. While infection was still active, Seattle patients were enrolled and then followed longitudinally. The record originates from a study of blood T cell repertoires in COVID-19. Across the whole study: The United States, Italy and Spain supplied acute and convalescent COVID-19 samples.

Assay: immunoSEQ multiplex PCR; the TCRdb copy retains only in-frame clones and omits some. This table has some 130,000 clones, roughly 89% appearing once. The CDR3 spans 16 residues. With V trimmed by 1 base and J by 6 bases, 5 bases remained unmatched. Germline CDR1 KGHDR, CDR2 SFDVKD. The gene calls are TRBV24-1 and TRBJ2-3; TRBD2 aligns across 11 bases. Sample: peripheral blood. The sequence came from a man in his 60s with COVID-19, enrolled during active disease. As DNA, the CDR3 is TGTGCCACCAGTGATTTATCTACTAGCGGGAGTGATACGCAGTATTTT. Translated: CATSDLSTSGSDTQYF.